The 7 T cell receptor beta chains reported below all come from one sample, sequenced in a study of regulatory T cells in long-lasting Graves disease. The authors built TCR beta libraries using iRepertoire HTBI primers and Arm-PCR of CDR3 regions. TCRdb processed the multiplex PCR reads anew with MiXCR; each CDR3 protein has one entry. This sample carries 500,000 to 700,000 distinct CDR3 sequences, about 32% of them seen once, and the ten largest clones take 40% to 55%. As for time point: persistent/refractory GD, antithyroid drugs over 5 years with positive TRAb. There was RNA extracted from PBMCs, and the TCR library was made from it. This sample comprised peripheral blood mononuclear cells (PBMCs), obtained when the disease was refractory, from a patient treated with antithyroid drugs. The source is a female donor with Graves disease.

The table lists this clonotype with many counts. The CDR3 DNA reads as TGTGCCAGCAGCTTAGCTAGCGGGCGCTACGAGCAGTACTTC. It yields the protein CASSLASGRYEQYF. This rearrangement joins TRBV5-6 to TRBJ2-7; TRBD2 agrees at 8 bases. Losses at the gene ends were 2 bases for V and 3 bases for J; bases not matched to a gene: 4. The V gene's germline CDR1 is SGHDT and CDR2 YYEEEE. The CDR3 totals 14 residues. The full variable domain, its missing parts supplied by reference TRBV5-6 and TRBJ2-7, is DAGVTQSPTHLIKTRGQQVTLRCSPKSGHDTVSWYQQALGQGPQFIFQYYEEEERQRGNFPDRFSGHQFPNYSSELNVNALLLGDSALYLCASSLASGRYEQYFGPGTRLTVT.

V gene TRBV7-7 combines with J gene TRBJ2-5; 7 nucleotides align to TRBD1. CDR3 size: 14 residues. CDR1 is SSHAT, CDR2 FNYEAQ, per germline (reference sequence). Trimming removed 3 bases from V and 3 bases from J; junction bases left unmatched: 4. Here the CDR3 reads CASSLGQHKETQYF. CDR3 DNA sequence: TGTGCCAGCAGCTTGGGACAGCATAAAGAGACCCAGTACTTC.

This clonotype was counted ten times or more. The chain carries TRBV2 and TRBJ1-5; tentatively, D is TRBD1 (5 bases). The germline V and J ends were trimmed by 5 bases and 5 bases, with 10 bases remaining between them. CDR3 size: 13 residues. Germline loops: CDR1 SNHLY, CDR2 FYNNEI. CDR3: CASSSDRDQPQHF. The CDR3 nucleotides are TGTGCCAGCAGTTCCGACAGAGATCAGCCCCAGCATTTT.

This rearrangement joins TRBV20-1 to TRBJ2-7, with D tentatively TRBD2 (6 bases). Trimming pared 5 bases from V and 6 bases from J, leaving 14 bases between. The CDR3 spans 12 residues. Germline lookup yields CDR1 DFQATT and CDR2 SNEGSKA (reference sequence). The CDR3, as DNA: TGCAGTGCTCGGGGGACTCCTCGCGAGCAGTACTTC. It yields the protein CSARGTPREQYF.

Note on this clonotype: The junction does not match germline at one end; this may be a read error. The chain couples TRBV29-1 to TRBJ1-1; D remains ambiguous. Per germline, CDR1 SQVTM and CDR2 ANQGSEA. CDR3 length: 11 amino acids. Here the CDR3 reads CSVESWTEALF. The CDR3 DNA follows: TGCAGCGTTGAAAGCTGGACTGAAGCTCTCTTT.

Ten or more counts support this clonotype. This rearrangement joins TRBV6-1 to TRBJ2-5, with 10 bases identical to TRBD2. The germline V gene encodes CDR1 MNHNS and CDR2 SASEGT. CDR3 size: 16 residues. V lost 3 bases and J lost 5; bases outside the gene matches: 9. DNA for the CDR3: TGTGCCAGCAGTGACGGGAGCGGGAGGGCCGGTGAGACCCAGTACTTC. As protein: CASSDGSGRAGETQYF.

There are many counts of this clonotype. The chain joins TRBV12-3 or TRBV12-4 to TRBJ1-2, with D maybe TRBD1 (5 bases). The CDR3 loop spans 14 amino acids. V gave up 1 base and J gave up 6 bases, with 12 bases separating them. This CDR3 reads CASSLVTTGDGYTF. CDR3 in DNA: TGTGCCAGCAGTTTAGTAACAACAGGAGATGGCTACACCTTC.